Sequencing of this T cell receptor beta chain was carried out in a study of T cell repertoires in cytomegalovirus infection. Study information: It was the public TCR beta signatures that indicated both CMV infection and matching HLA type.

Notes on this clonotype: What it binds is unknown.

TCRdb re-called the reads with MiXCR, one entry per CDR3 protein. Here the sample spans around 570,000 distinct CDR3 sequences, 35% to 50% being singletons. With 0 bases removed from V and 3 bases from J, the gap between germline ends came to 12 bases. Germline lookup yields CDR1 DFQATT and CDR2 SNEGSKA (reference sequence). The CDR3 has 15 amino acids. The sequence was obtained from a human donor in good health (CMV status not recorded). Some clones in this sample may be carry-over from other donors' samples. This chain uses TRBV20-1 with TRBJ2-1; D is unresolved. This specimen was cultured PBMCs, taken from culture after CMV antigen stimulation. CDR3 sequence reads: CSARDAARGYNEQFF. The CDR3 nucleotides are TGCAGTGCTAGAGATGCTGCGCGAGGCTACAATGAGCAGTTCTTC.